This record covers a single TCR beta chain. This sample stems from a study of blood T cell repertoires in COVID-19. Study-level information: Nucleic acid was either cDNA or gDNA, and it came from T cells, B-cell-depleted T cells, or PBMCs.

As handled by the study authors: For nucleated cells, counts were estimated from reference gene primer amplification. This table comes from immunoSEQ multiplex PCR, and its TCRdb copy is limited to in-frame clones, with some not included. That table supplies the V and J calls and clone size; D and trimming were determined from the DNA. This sample has under 90,000 clones, with around three quarters found just once. The sequence was collected from a man aged 50-59 years with active or convalescent COVID-19. Sequenced: peripheral blood.

The CDR3 DNA is TGTGCCAGCAGCCCAGGGACTAGCGCTAGGGATACGCAGTATTTT. Translated: CASSPGTSARDTQYF. This chain joins TRBV5-6 and TRBJ2-3; 10 bases match TRBD2. From germline, CDR1 is SGHDT and CDR2 YYEEEE. This CDR3 has 15 amino acids. Losses at the gene ends were 4 bases for V and 6 bases for J; bases not matched to a gene: 8.